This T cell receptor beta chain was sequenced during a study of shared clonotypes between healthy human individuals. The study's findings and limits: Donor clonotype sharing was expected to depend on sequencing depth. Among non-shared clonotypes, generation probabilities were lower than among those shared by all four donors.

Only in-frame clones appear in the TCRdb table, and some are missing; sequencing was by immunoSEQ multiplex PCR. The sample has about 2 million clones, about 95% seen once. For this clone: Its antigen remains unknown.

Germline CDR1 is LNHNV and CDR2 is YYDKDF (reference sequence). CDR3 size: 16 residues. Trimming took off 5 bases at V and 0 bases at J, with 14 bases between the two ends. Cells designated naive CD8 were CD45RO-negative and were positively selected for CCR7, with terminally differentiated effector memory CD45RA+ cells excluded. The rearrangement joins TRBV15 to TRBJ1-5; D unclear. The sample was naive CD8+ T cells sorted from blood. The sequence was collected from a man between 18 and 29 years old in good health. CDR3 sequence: CATSPGGVDSNQPQHF. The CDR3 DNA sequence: TGTGCCACCAGCCCGGGCGGGGTCGATAGCAATCAGCCCCAGCATTTT. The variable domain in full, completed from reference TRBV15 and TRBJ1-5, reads DAMVIQNPRYQVTQFGKPVTLSCSQTLNHNVMYWYQQKSSQAPKLLFHYYDKDFNNEADTPDNFQSRRPNTSFCFLDIRSPGLGDTAMYLCATSPGGVDSNQPQHFGDGTRLSIL.